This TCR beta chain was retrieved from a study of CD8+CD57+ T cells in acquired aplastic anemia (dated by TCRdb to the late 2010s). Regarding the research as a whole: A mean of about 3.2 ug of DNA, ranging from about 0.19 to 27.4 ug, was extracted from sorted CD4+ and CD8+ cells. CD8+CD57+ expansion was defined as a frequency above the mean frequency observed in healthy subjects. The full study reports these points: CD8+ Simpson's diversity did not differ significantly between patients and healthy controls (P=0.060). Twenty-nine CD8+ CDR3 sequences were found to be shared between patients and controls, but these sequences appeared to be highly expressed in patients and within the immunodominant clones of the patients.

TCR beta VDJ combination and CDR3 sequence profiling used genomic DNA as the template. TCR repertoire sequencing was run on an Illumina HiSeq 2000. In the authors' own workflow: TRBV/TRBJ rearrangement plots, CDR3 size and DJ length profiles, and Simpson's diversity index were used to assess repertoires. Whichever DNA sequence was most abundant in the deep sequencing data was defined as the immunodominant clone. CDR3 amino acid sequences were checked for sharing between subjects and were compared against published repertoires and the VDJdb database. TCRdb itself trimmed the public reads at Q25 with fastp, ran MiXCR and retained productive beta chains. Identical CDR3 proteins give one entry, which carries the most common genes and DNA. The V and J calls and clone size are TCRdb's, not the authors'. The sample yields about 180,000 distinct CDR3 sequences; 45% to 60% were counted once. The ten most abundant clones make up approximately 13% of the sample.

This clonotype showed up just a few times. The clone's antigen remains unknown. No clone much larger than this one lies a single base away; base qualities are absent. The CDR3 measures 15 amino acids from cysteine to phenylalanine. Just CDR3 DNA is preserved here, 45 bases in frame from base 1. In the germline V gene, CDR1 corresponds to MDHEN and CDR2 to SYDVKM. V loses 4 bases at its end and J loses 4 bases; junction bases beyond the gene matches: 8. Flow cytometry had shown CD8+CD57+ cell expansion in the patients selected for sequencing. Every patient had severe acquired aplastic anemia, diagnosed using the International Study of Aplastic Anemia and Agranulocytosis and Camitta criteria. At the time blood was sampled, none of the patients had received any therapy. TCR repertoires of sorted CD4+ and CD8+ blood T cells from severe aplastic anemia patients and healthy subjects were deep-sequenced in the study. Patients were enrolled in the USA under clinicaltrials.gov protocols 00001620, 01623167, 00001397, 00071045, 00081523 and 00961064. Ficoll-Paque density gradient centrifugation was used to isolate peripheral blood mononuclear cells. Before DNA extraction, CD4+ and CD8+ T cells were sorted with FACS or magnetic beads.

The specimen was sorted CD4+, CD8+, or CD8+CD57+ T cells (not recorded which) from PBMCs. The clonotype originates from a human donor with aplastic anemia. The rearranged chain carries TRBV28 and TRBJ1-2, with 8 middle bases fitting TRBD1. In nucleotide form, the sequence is TGTGCCAGCAGTTCAGGGACAGGAGCAACCTATGGCTACACCTTC. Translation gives CASSSGTGATYGYTF.